This T cell receptor beta chain stems from a study of T cells in Graves' hyperthyroidism and ophthalmopathy. The trim removed 4 bases at V and 4 bases at J, leaving 6 bases unmatched. The CDR3 length is 14 residues. The germline V gene has CDR1 DFQATT and CDR2 SNEGSKA (reference sequence). RNA transcripts yielded amplified TCR beta CDR3 regions. With the HTBI primer set, the TCR CDR3 went through a first round of RT-PCR. TCRdb redid the calling of the multiplex PCR reads with MiXCR, one entry per CDR3 protein. This sample has 550,000 to 850,000 distinct CDR3 sequences, with approximately 18% found just once. Disease duration under 2 months; hyperthyroidism patients were aged 18 to 65. The table lists this clonotype with many counts.

V usage is TRBV20-1 and J usage is TRBJ2-3; 9 nucleotides line up with TRBD2. The clonotype originates from a woman between 45 and 60 years old with Graves' hyperthyroidism that later progressed to Graves' ophthalmopathy. What was sequenced was blood. The CDR3 sequence is CSAKGLALSDTQYF. The CDR3 bases are TGCAGTGCTAAGGGACTAGCATTATCAGATACGCAGTATTTT.